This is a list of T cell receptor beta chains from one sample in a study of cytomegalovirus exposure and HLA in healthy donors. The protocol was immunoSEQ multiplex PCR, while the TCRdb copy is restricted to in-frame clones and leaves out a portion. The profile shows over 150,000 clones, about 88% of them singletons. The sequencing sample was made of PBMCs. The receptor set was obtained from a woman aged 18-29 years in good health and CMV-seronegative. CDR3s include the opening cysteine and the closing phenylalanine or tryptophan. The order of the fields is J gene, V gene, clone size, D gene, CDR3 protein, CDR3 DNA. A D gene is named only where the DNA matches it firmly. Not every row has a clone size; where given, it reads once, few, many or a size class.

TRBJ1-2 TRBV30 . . CAWSGQAYYGYTF TGTGCCTGGAGTGGGCAGGCTTACTATGGCTACACCTTC
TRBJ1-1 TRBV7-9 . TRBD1 CASSFLEGTGNPEAFF TGTGCCAGCAGCTTCTTAGAGGGGACAGGGAATCCTGAAGCTTTCTTT
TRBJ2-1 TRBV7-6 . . CASSPAEYNEQFF TGTGCCAGCAGCCCGGCGGAGTACAATGAGCAGTTCTTC
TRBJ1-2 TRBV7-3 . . CASSLEGLGNYGYTF TGTGCCAGCAGCTTGGAGGGACTTGGAAACTATGGCTACACCTTC
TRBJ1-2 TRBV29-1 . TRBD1 CSVTGTGFDYGYTF TGCAGCGTTACCGGGACAGGGTTCGACTATGGCTACACCTTC
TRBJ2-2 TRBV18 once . CASSPRDTITGELFF TGTGCCAGCTCACCCCGGGACACCATCACCGGGGAGCTGTTTTTT
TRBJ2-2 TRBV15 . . CATSRGLFGSVTGELFF TGTGCCACCAGCAGAGGACTTTTTGGAAGCGTCACCGGGGAGCTGTTTTTT
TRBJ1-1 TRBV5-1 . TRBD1 CASKIAGGLNTEAFF TGCGCCAGCAAGATAGCAGGGGGGCTGAACACTGAAGCTTTCTTT
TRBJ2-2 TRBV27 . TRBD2 CASSLEGIAGGPTGELFF TGTGCCAGCAGTCTAGAGGGAATAGCGGGAGGCCCCACCGGGGAGCTGTTTTTT
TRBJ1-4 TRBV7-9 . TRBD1 CASSLADRVLEKLFF TGTGCCAGCAGCTTAGCGGACAGGGTGTTGGAAAAACTGTTTTTT
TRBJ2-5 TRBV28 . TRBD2 CASRLRETPLLPPQETQYF TGTGCCAGCAGATTGCGGGAGACACCGCTATTGCCTCCCCAAGAGACCCAGTACTTC
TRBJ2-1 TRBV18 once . CASSPRREVSNEQFF TGTGCCAGCTCACCAAGGCGGGAAGTGTCCAATGAGCAGTTCTTC
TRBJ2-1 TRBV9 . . CASSQRSGGARTYNEQFF TGTGCCAGCAGCCAACGATCGGGGGGCGCCCGCACCTACAATGAGCAGTTCTTC
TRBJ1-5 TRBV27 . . CASSPRRAGPQHF TGTGCCAGCAGTCCCCGGCGGGCTGGGCCCCAGCATTTT
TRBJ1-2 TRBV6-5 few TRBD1 CASSLRDRGGYTF TGTGCCAGCAGTCTCCGGGACAGGGGAGGCTACACCTTC
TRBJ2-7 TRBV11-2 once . CASSLVGGTAEQYF TGTGCCAGCAGCTTAGTAGGAGGAACGGCCGAGCAGTACTTC
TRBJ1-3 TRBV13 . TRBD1 CASSYRGIGNTIYF TGTGCCAGCAGCTACAGGGGGATTGGAAACACCATATATTTT
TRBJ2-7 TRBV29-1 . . CSVEEEGEQYF TGCAGCGTTGAGGAGGAGGGCGAGCAGTACTTC
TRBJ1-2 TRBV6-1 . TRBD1 CASSEAGTGSYGYTF TGTGCCAGCAGTGAAGCTGGGACAGGGAGCTATGGCTACACCTTC
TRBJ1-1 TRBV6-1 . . CASTLLQNTEAFF TGTGCCAGCACACTACTACAGAACACTGAAGCTTTCTTT
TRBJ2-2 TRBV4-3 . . CASSQDPRRDTGELFF TGCGCCAGCAGCCAAGATCCCAGGAGGGACACCGGGGAGCTGTTTTTT
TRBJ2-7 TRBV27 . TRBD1 CASSSGTVSYEQYF TGTGCCAGCAGTTCAGGGACAGTCTCCTACGAGCAGTACTTC
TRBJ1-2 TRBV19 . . CASSIAYGYTF TGTGCCAGTAGTATAGCATATGGCTACACCTTC
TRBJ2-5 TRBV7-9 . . CASSSEGLGETQYF TGTGCCAGCAGCTCGGAGGGCTTAGGAGAGACCCAGTACTTC
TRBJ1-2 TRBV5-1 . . CASSGGASHKDGYTF TGCGCCAGCAGCGGAGGGGCCAGTCACAAGGATGGCTACACCTTC
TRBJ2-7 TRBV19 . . CASSMDLPLDGIDEQYF TGTGCCAGTAGTATGGATCTCCCCCTAGACGGAATAGACGAGCAGTACTTC
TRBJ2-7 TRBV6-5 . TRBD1 CASSSPDRTYEQYF TGTGCCAGCAGTTCCCCGGACAGGACCTACGAGCAGTACTTC
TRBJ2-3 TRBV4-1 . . CASSPQAASSGRGAQYF TGCGCCAGCAGCCCTCAAGCGGCTAGCTCCGGGCGGGGAGCGCAGTATTTT
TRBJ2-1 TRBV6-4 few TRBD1 CASPDRAILNEQFF TGTGCCAGCCCCGACAGGGCCATTCTCAATGAGCAGTTCTTC
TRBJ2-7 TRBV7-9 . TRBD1 CASSLRDRGGEQYF TGTGCCAGCAGCTTAAGGGACAGGGGGGGCGAGCAGTACTTC
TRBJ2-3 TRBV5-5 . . CASSLAPQGTDTQYF TGTGCCAGCAGCTTGGCCCCACAGGGCACAGATACGCAGTATTTT
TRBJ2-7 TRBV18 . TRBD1 CASSPATGVYEQYF TGTGCCAGCTCACCCGCGACAGGGGTCTACGAGCAGTACTTC
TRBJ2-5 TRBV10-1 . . CASSAGGNGPGETQYF TGCGCCAGCAGCGCCGGGGGTAATGGACCTGGAGAGACCCAGTACTTC
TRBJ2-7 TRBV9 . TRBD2 CASSSDGGGAGEQYF TGTGCCAGCAGCTCAGACGGCGGGGGGGCCGGGGAGCAGTACTTC
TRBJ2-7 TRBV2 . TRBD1 CASSGQGARYEQYF TGTGCCAGCAGTGGACAGGGGGCTAGGTACGAGCAGTACTTC
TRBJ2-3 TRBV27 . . CASKGLDSTDTQYF TGTGCCAGCAAGGGGCTAGATAGCACAGATACGCAGTATTTT
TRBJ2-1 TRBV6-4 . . CASSDRGAPGEQFF TGTGCCAGCAGTGACCGGGGGGCCCCAGGTGAGCAGTTCTTC
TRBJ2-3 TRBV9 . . CASSGRGDSTDTQYF TGTGCCAGCAGCGGACGCGGGGATAGCACAGATACGCAGTATTTT
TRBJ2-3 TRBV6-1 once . CASSDGSLGDTQYF TGTGCCAGCAGTGATGGGAGTCTGGGCGATACGCAGTATTTT
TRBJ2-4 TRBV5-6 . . CASSYSEDIQYF TGTGCCAGCAGCTACTCCGAGGACATTCAGTACTTC
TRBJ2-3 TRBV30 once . CAWSVGGDTDTQYF TGTGCCTGGAGTGTAGGGGGAGACACAGATACGCAGTATTTT
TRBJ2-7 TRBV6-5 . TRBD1 CASSYPLGQGYEQYF TGTGCCAGCAGTTACCCGTTGGGACAGGGGTACGAGCAGTACTTC
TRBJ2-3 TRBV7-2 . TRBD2 CASSLVLAGSTDTQYF TGTGCCAGCAGCTTAGTCCTAGCGGGGAGCACAGATACGCAGTATTTT
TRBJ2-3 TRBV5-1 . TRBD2 CASSLAGGPGTDTQYF TGCGCCAGCAGCTTGGCGGGGGGACCCGGCACAGATACGCAGTATTTT
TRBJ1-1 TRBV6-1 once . CASSEALFRLEAFF TGTGCCAGCAGTGAAGCGCTGTTCAGGCTTGAAGCTTTCTTT
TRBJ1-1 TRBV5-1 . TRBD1 CASSRSGTGTSKAEAFF TGCGCCAGCAGCAGATCCGGGACAGGGACGTCGAAGGCTGAAGCTTTCTTT
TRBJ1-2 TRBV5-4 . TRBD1 CASSPRADRGQGYTF TGTGCCAGCAGCCCGAGGGCGGACAGGGGGCAAGGCTACACCTTC
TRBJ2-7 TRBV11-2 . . CASSLDYRFLAGNEQYF TGTGCCAGCAGCTTAGACTACCGCTTTCTTGCGGGAAACGAGCAGTACTTC
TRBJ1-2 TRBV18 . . CASSPSNRDYGYTF TGTGCCAGCTCACCTTCAAACAGGGACTATGGCTACACCTTC